The rows below give T cell receptor beta chains drawn from one sample of a study of chemoradiotherapy in HPV16-positive cancers. The method was immunoSEQ multiplex PCR; TCRdb's version includes in-frame clones alone and lacks a portion of them. The table includes about 1,300 clones, roughly 79% detected once. The material sequenced was tumor tissue, taken from a patient who underwent chemoradiotherapy. These TCRs come from a human donor with HPV-associated anogenital cancer. Each CDR3 is given with its conserved first and last residue. Fields, in order: V gene, D gene, clone size, CDR3 length, J gene, CDR3 DNA, CDR3 protein. D genes are given only for firm matches. Some rows mark clone size as missing; the rest say once, few, many or name a class of expanded clone.

TRBV15	TRBD1	.	15	TRBJ2-1	TGTGCCACCAGCCGCGGACAGGGGGCCCACAATGAGCAGTTCTTC	CATSRGQGAHNEQFF
TRBV7-2	.	.	14	TRBJ2-7	TGTGCCAGCAGCTTAGCCCTACTAGCCTACGAGCAGTACTTC	CASSLALLAYEQYF
TRBV5-6	.	.	16	TRBJ1-5	TGTGCCAGCAGCCCGGGAGGGCCTTATAGCAATCAGCCCCAGCATTTT	CASSPGGPYSNQPQHF
TRBV27	.	.	15	TRBJ2-7	TGTGCCAGCAGACTTGGGGCAGAGGGCTCCTACGAGCAGTACTTC	CASRLGAEGSYEQYF
TRBV7-9	.	.	11	TRBJ2-7	TGTGCCAGCAGCCCCGGATACGAGCAGTACTTC	CASSPGYEQYF
TRBV6-5	.	.	13	TRBJ2-7	TGTGCCAGCAGGCCGTGGGTTTCCTACGAGCAGTACTTC	CASRPWVSYEQYF
TRBV4-3	.	large	15	TRBJ2-5	TGCGCCAGCAGCCGCTGGCGGGCCCCCCAAGAGACCCAGTACTTC	CASSRWRAPQETQYF
TRBV28	TRBD1	.	15	TRBJ2-2	TGTGCCAGCAGTTTAGTGACAGGGGTCACCGGGGAGCTGTTTTTT	CASSLVTGVTGELFF
TRBV7-2	.	.	16	TRBJ1-2	TGTGCCAGCAGCTTAGTGGCGGGGGCGCTGGGAGATGGCTACACCTTC	CASSLVAGALGDGYTF
TRBV6-6	.	.	13	TRBJ2-4	TGTGCCAGCACCACAGGGAAGGGGAACATTCAGTACTTC	CASTTGKGNIQYF
TRBV7-3	TRBD1	.	15	TRBJ2-3	TGTGCCAGCAGTCGACAGGGGGGAAGCACAGATACGCAGTATTTT	CASSRQGGSTDTQYF
TRBV19	.	.	13	TRBJ2-5	TGTGCCAGTAGTCCAATCTTTCAAGAGACCCAGTACTTC	CASSPIFQETQYF
TRBV5-5	.	.	15	TRBJ1-2	TGTGCCAGCTTGGGGCACTCGCGAAAGACCTATGGCTACACCTTC	CASLGHSRKTYGYTF
TRBV7-9	.	.	12	TRBJ2-3	TGTGCCAGCAGCTTAGGGATCGATACGCAGTATTTT	CASSLGIDTQYF
TRBV2	.	.	15	TRBJ2-7	TGTGCCAGCAGTGAAATGGGCCACAGAGCAGACGAGCAGTACTTC	CASSEMGHRADEQYF
TRBV9	.	.	12	TRBJ2-2	TGTGCCAGCAGCGTAATAAACGGGGAGCTGTTTTTT	CASSVINGELFF
TRBV5-1	TRBD1	.	14	TRBJ2-5	TGCGCCAGCAGCCTGCGGACAGGGAGCGAGACCCAGTACTTC	CASSLRTGSETQYF
TRBV25-1	TRBD2	few	14	TRBJ2-2	TGTGCCAGCAGTGGACTAGCGGACACCGGGGAGCTGTTTTTT	CASSGLADTGELFF
TRBV29-1	TRBD1	.	12	TRBJ1-1	TGCAGCGCTAGGACAGGGGACACTGAAGCTTTCTTT	CSARTGDTEAFF
TRBV5-1	.	.	16	TRBJ1-6	TGCGCCAGCAGCTTGGAGGGGCCAGGGTATAATTCACCCCTCCACTTT	CASSLEGPGYNSPLHF
TRBV10-3	.	.	15	TRBJ2-7	TGTGCCATCAGTCCAGCCGGGACGGTCTCCTACGAGCAGTACTTC	CAISPAGTVSYEQYF
TRBV18	.	once	15	TRBJ1-4	TGTGCCAGCTCACCAACCACAGGAATTAATGAAAAACTGTTTTTT	CASSPTTGINEKLFF
TRBV6-6	TRBD1	.	14	TRBJ1-3	TGTGCCAGCAGTCTACAGGGGGCTAGAAACACCATATATTTT	CASSLQGARNTIYF
TRBV5-1	TRBD1	.	16	TRBJ1-1	TGCGCCAGCAGCTTGGCAGGGGGCGAAATGAACACTGAAGCTTTCTTT	CASSLAGGEMNTEAFF
TRBV7-6	.	.	15	TRBJ1-6	TGTGCCAGCAGCTTAGCGAGCTCCTATAATTCACCCCTCCACTTT	CASSLASSYNSPLHF
TRBV7-9	.	few	16	TRBJ2-7	TGTGCCAGCAGCTTAGTAGGCAGCGCGAGCTCCTACGAGCAGTACTTC	CASSLVGSASSYEQYF
TRBV4-3	.	.	16	TRBJ2-2	TGCGCCAGCAGCCAAGATCGGGGACCACAAACCGGGGAGCTGTTTTTT	CASSQDRGPQTGELFF
TRBV11-1	TRBD1	.	14	TRBJ2-1	TGTGCCAGCACCTCCGGGACAGGGGGCAATGAGCAGTTCTTC	CASTSGTGGNEQFF
TRBV4-3	.	.	19	TRBJ2-3	TGCGCCAGCAGCCATCAAGTCCGGCAACTCATAACTAGCACAGATACGCAGTATTTT	CASSHQVRQLITSTDTQYF
TRBV7-2	.	.	14	TRBJ2-1	TGTGCCAGCAGCTCCGGGGAGGGGGGCAATGAGCAGTTCTTC	CASSSGEGGNEQFF
TRBV10-2	.	.	13	TRBJ2-7	TGCGCCAGCAGTGATGTCCAAACCTACGAGCAGTACTTC	CASSDVQTYEQYF
TRBV7-7	TRBD2	.	17	TRBJ2-1	TGTGCTAGCAGCCGACGGACTAGCGGGACTCCCCCGGATGAGCAGTTCTTC	CASSRRTSGTPPDEQFF
TRBV2	TRBD2	.	18	TRBJ2-4	TGTGCCAGCAGTGCGCCTCAACTAGCGGGGGACGCCAAAAACATTCAGTACTTC	CASSAPQLAGDAKNIQYF
TRBV18	.	.	14	TRBJ1-6	TGTGCCAGCTCACCCGGACTCGATAATTCACCCCTCCACTTT	CASSPGLDNSPLHF
TRBV19	TRBD2	.	16	TRBJ2-2	TGTGCCACCATTTCATCTAGCGGGAGTATCCCCGGGGAGCTGTTTTTT	CATISSSGSIPGELFF
TRBV5-1	TRBD2	.	14	TRBJ2-7	TGCGCCAGCAGCTTGGCCGGGGGGTCTTCCGAGCAGTACTTC	CASSLAGGSSEQYF
TRBV10-1	TRBD2	.	15	TRBJ2-7	TGCGCCAGCAGTCCCGGGACTAGCGGGCCCCGCGAGCAGTACTTC	CASSPGTSGPREQYF
TRBV5-5	.	once	16	TRBJ2-7	TGTGCCAGCAGCTTGGGAAGGACTGGCCGCTCCTACGAGCAGTACTTC	CASSLGRTGRSYEQYF
TRBV18	.	.	13	TRBJ1-1	TGTGCCAGCTCACCGGGAGCGTACACTGAAGCTTTCTTT	CASSPGAYTEAFF
TRBV19	.	.	15	TRBJ2-6	TGTGCCAGTAGCATTCCAGAAGGTGGGGCCAACGTCCTGACTTTC	CASSIPEGGANVLTF
TRBV7-9	TRBD2	few	16	TRBJ2-3	TGTGCCAGCAGCTCCATGGGACTAGCGGGGGAAGATACGCAGTATTTT	CASSSMGLAGEDTQYF
TRBV29-1	TRBD1	.	17	TRBJ1-2	TGCAGCGTCCGGGAGGGGACAGGGGGCGATTTTAACTATGGCTACACCTTC	CSVREGTGGDFNYGYTF
TRBV7-7	.	.	13	TRBJ2-7	TGTGCTAGCAGCTTAGCAGCGGACTACGAGCAGTACTTC	CASSLAADYEQYF
TRBV7-8	TRBD2	.	19	TRBJ2-7	TGTGCCAGCAGCCCAAATCCGGGACTAGCGGGGGGGACACCCTACGAGCAGTACTTC	CASSPNPGLAGGTPYEQYF
TRBV7-2	.	.	14	TRBJ2-1	TGTGCCAGCAGCTTGGAACAATCACACAATGAGCAGTTCTTC	CASSLEQSHNEQFF
TRBV5-4	TRBD1	.	14	TRBJ1-1	TGTGCCAGCAGAAAAGACAGGGGGAACACTGAAGCTTTCTTT	CASRKDRGNTEAFF
TRBV18	.	.	16	TRBJ2-7	TGTGCCAGCTCACCAAGTATGGGGGGTAGCGTGAGTGAGCAGTACTTC	CASSPSMGGSVSEQYF
TRBV19	TRBD2	.	15	TRBJ2-7	TGTGCCAGTAGTAAAGGTCCTAGCGGGGTCTACGAGCAGTACTTC	CASSKGPSGVYEQYF
TRBV12-1	.	.	18	TRBJ2-6	TGTGCCAGCAGCCTGGGTGATGTAGGACAAAGTCGGGCCAACGTCCTGACTTTC	CASSLGDVGQSRANVLTF
TRBV5-1	TRBD2	.	16	TRBJ2-5	TGCGCCAGCAGCTTTCTAGCGGGGGGAACGGGGGAGACCCAGTACTTC	CASSFLAGGTGETQYF
TRBV6-5	TRBD2	.	14	TRBJ2-3	TGTGCCAGCAGTTACACGGGGGGGAGGAATACGCAGTATTTT	CASSYTGGRNTQYF
TRBV28	TRBD1	.	15	TRBJ1-5	TGTGCCAGCAGAGACGCCGGGACAGGGAATCAGCCCCAGCATTTT	CASRDAGTGNQPQHF
TRBV5-1	.	.	14	TRBJ1-2	TGCGCCAGCAGCCCGGTACAGAAGAACTATGGCTACACCTTC	CASSPVQKNYGYTF
TRBV6-4	.	.	13	TRBJ1-2	TGTGCCAGCAGTGAACAGAAGGGCTCTGGCTACACCTTC	CASSEQKGSGYTF
TRBV5-6	TRBD1	.	18	TRBJ1-1	TGTGCCAGCAGCCTAAACAGGGGACTACGATATATGAACACTGAAGCTTTCTTT	CASSLNRGLRYMNTEAFF